This TCR beta chain stems from a study of cytomegalovirus exposure and HLA in healthy donors. The V end was cut by 4 bases, the J end by 3 bases, with 12 bases between. Germline loops: CDR1 MNHNS, CDR2 SASEGT. The CDR3 extends over 14 amino acids. PCR was performed using 60 Vbeta and 13 Jbeta primers. The data were produced by immunoSEQ multiplex PCR, yet TCRdb's version contains in-frame clones alone and is incomplete. The data show over 100,000 clones, 78% seen once. In regard to this clone: The sample holds other DNA sequences that translate to the same CDR3.

Sequenced: PBMCs. The sequence was obtained from a woman in her thirties in good health and CMV-seropositive. The rearrangement uses TRBV6-1 and TRBJ1-2, with unresolved D. The CDR3 nucleotides are TGTGCCAGCAGTGCAGGACTCTGGGACTATGGCTACACCTTC. Translated: CASSAGLWDYGYTF.